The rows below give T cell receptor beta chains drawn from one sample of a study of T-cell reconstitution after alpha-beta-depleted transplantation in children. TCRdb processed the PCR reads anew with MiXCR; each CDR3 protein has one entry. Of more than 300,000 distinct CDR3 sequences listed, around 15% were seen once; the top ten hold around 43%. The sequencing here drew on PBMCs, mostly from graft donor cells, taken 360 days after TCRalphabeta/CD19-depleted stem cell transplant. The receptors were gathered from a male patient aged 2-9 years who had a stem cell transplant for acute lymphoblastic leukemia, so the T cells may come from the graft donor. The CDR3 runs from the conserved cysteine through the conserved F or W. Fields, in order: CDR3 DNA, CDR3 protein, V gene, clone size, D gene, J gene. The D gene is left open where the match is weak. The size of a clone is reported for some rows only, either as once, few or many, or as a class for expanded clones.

CDR3nt: TGTGCCATCAGTGTCGGGGGCACAGATACGCAGTATTTT
CDR3aa: CAISVGGTDTQYF
v_gene: TRBV10-3
abundance: .
d_gene: .
j_gene: TRBJ2-3

CDR3nt: TGCGCCAGCAGCCAAGATCGTAGGCTGCCCCAGCATTTT
CDR3aa: CASSQDRRLPQHF
v_gene: TRBV4-1
abundance: many
d_gene: .
j_gene: TRBJ1-5

CDR3nt: TGTGCCAGTAGTAACCTCGGAGCGGGAGGTCCGGGATACGAGCAGTACTTC
CDR3aa: CASSNLGAGGPGYEQYF
v_gene: TRBV19
abundance: .
d_gene: TRBD2
j_gene: TRBJ2-7

CDR3nt: TGCGCCAGCAGGCTCGGACAGTTGGGGGATACGCAGTATTTT
CDR3aa: CASRLGQLGDTQYF
v_gene: TRBV5-1
abundance: many
d_gene: .
j_gene: TRBJ2-3

CDR3nt: TGTGCCAGCAGTGAAATGCTAGCGGGATTCACAGATACGCAGTATTTT
CDR3aa: CASSEMLAGFTDTQYF
v_gene: TRBV6-1
abundance: .
d_gene: TRBD2
j_gene: TRBJ2-3

CDR3nt: TGTGCCATCAGTGATCTAGCGGGAGATACAGATACGCAGTATTTT
CDR3aa: CAISDLAGDTDTQYF
v_gene: TRBV10-3
abundance: many
d_gene: TRBD2
j_gene: TRBJ2-3

CDR3nt: TGTGCCAGCAGCACCCTGACAGGGTCCGGGGCCAACGTCCTGACTTTC
CDR3aa: CASSTLTGSGANVLTF
v_gene: TRBV5-6
abundance: few
d_gene: TRBD1
j_gene: TRBJ2-6

CDR3nt: TGTGCCAGCAGCTCTGACGGGGGCAGGAACACTGAAGCTTTCTTT
CDR3aa: CASSSDGGRNTEAFF
v_gene: TRBV7-2
abundance: .
d_gene: .
j_gene: TRBJ1-1

CDR3nt: TGTGCCAGCAGTTTCAGCCCTCCGCAAGGGACCCAGTACTTC
CDR3aa: CASSFSPPQGTQYF
v_gene: TRBV12-3/TRBV12-4
abundance: .
d_gene: .
j_gene: TRBJ2-5

CDR3nt: TGCAGTGCTAGTGTTGGGGGCTATGGCTACACCTTC
CDR3aa: CSASVGGYGYTF
v_gene: TRBV20-1
abundance: .
d_gene: .
j_gene: TRBJ1-2

CDR3nt: TGCGCCAGCAGCCAAGTCGAGGGACAGACCTACAATGAGCAGTTCTTC
CDR3aa: CASSQVEGQTYNEQFF
v_gene: TRBV4-1
abundance: few
d_gene: TRBD1
j_gene: TRBJ2-1

CDR3nt: TGTGCCAGCAGTTTAGCGACGGGGGCAGAGACCCAGTACTTC
CDR3aa: CASSLATGAETQYF
v_gene: TRBV12-3/TRBV12-4
abundance: few
d_gene: .
j_gene: TRBJ2-5

CDR3nt: TGTGCCAGCAGCGTAGACAGGGGAGGTGGCTACACCTTC
CDR3aa: CASSVDRGGGYTF
v_gene: TRBV9
abundance: .
d_gene: TRBD1
j_gene: TRBJ1-2

CDR3nt: TGTGCCTGGGGGCTGGGTTCGTACCAAGAGACCCAGTACTTC
CDR3aa: CAWGLGSYQETQYF
v_gene: TRBV30
abundance: .
d_gene: .
j_gene: TRBJ2-5

CDR3nt: TGCAGTGCTCCCAAAACCGGGAATTATTTTGAGCAGTTCTTC
CDR3aa: CSAPKTGNYFEQFF
v_gene: TRBV20-1
abundance: .
d_gene: .
j_gene: TRBJ2-1